Below, 17 T cell receptor beta chains from the same sample are listed, as sequenced in a study of blood T cells in healthy people across ages. Alongside a J-beta primer mix, a sample-barcoded 5' primer served in a second PCR lasting about 7 to 11 cycles. TCRdb re-called the 5' RACE reads with MiXCR, one entry per CDR3 protein. The sample contains around 990,000 distinct CDR3 sequences, approximately 25% of which appear only once. The same sample was also used in a study of T cells of mothers and their children.

The sample consisted of blood. Receptors originate from a girl aged 2-10 years in good health.

This clonotype was counted a few times. A read error is likely, as this CDR3 ends without the conserved phenylalanine or tryptophan. The J gene is TRBJ2-3, the V gene TRBV6-6; 7 bases align to TRBD2. CDR1 is MNHNY and CDR2 is SVGAGI in the germline V gene (reference sequence). The CDR3 totals 16 residues. Trimming cost V 2 bases and J 2 bases; bases outside gene matches: 7. The CDR3 sequence is CASSYGASGLTDTQYL. The CDR3 nucleotides are TGTGCCAGCAGTTACGGGGCTAGCGGACTCACAGATACGCAGTATCTT.

The V gene is TRBV25-1, the J gene TRBJ2-5; no clear D gene. Looked up from germline, CDR1 is MGHDK and CDR2 is SYGVNS. The V end was cut by 6 bases, the J end by 4 bases, with 21 bases between. The CDR3 is 16 residues long. CDR3 in DNA: TGTGCCAGCAGAGCCTCGTCCGGGTCAAAAGGAGAGACCCAGTACTTC. Protein: CASRASSGSKGETQYF.

This clonotype was detected only a few times. The V gene is TRBV19, the J gene TRBJ2-7; possible D gene TRBD1, 6 bases. The V gene lost 6 bases and the J gene lost 5 bases, with 17 bases spanning the gap. CDR1 and CDR2 (germline): LNHDA, SQIVND (reference sequence). CDR3 length: 14 amino acids. As DNA, the CDR3 is TGTGCCAGTAGATACTTCGCAGGGGACCACGAGCAGTACTTC. Protein: CASRYFAGDHEQYF.

V usage is TRBV5-1 and J usage is TRBJ2-5; no clear D gene. V was trimmed by 0 bases and J by 5 bases, leaving 14 bases between them. CDR3 length: 15 residues. Germline V CDR1 and CDR2: SGHRS, YFSETQ. The CDR3 loop is CASSLEGHKSETQYF. CDR3 DNA sequence: TGCGCCAGCAGCTTGGAAGGCCATAAGTCCGAGACCCAGTACTTC.

This clonotype showed up many times. J is TRBJ2-7 and V is TRBV7-9; 7 bases are shared with TRBD1. The length of the CDR3 is 14 residues. CDR1 and CDR2 from the germline V gene are SEHNR and FQNEAQ (reference sequence). V was clipped by 5 bases and J by 0 bases; unmatched bases: 4. The CDR3 nucleotides read TGTGCCAGCAGCCACCGGGACAGCTCCTACGAGCAGTACTTC. This encodes CASSHRDSSYEQYF.

This clonotype has more than one count but fewer than ten. This chain uses TRBV5-1 with TRBJ2-6, with TRBD1 identical over 8 bases. The ends lost 2 bases at V and 0 bases at J; junction bases unmatched: 7. Germline loops: CDR1 SGHRS, CDR2 YFSETQ. The CDR3 runs 18 residues. This CDR3 is CASSFRGPPYSGANVLTF. The CDR3 DNA sequence: TGCGCCAGCAGCTTCAGGGGGCCCCCCTACTCTGGGGCCAACGTCCTGACTTTC. The whole variable domain, remainder taken from reference TRBV5-1 and TRBJ2-6, is KAGVTQTPRYLIKTRGQQVTLSCSPISGHRSVSWYQQTPGQGLQFLFEYFSETQRNKGNFPGRFSGRQFSNSRSEMNVSTLELGDSALYLCASSFRGPPYSGANVLTFGAGSRLTVL.

In its sample, this clonotype was seen a few times. The rearrangement joins TRBV20-1 to TRBJ1-5, with unresolved D. Trimming removed 6 bases at V and 1 base at J, with 10 bases between. This CDR3 has 13 residues. The germline V gene has CDR1 DFQATT and CDR2 SNEGSKA (reference sequence). The CDR3 coding sequence is TGCAGTGCCTCCCTCGGGAGCAATCAGCCCCAGCATTTT. Amino acids: CSASLGSNQPQHF.

V is TRBV3-1 and J is TRBJ2-5; possibly TRBD1 for D (5 bases). The ends were cut back, 3 bases at V and 4 bases at J, with 12 bases in the middle. CDR1 is LGHDT, CDR2 YNNKEL, per germline (reference sequence). The CDR3 consists of 14 residues. CDR3 protein: CASSHLAGPETQYF. The CDR3 DNA reads as TGTGCCAGCAGCCACCTGGCAGGGCCAGAGACCCAGTACTTC.

V usage is TRBV14 and J usage is TRBJ1-4, with TRBD1 as a possible D gene (6 bases). V was pared by 0 bases and J by 15 bases, with 17 bases between. The CDR3 has 14 amino acids. Germline CDR1 is SGHDN and CDR2 is FVKESK. DNA for the CDR3: TGTGCCAGCAGCCAAGACCCCGGACAGCCTGAGGTGTTTTTT. This encodes CASSQDPGQPEVFF.

This clonotype has at least ten counts. The rearrangement joins TRBV6-2 or TRBV6-3 to TRBJ1-2, with a possible D match to TRBD1 (6 bases). Germline V lookup: CDR1 MNHEY, CDR2 SVGEGT. V lost 8 bases and J lost 4, with 14 bases in between. This CDR3 has 13 residues. The CDR3 DNA is TGTGCCAGCGGACAGACTTTTTTCTATGGCTACACCTTC. Its protein product is CASGQTFFYGYTF.

This clonotype has more than one count but fewer than ten. The genes are TRBV4-1 and TRBJ1-1; TRBD1 is a possible D gene (5 bases). Trimming left V 3 bases short and J 1 base short, with 18 bases between. Germline V gene lookup returns CDR1 MGHRA and CDR2 YSYEKL. This CDR3 is built from 17 residues. The CDR3 here is CASSHESREGKNTEAFF. The CDR3 DNA reads as TGCGCCAGCAGCCATGAAAGTAGGGAGGGGAAGAACACTGAAGCTTTCTTT.

This chain uses TRBV20-1 with TRBJ2-5, with TRBD1 as a possible D gene (6 bases). Looked up from germline, CDR1 is DFQATT and CDR2 is SNEGSKA (reference sequence). This CDR3 has 15 residues. The V and J ends lost 5 bases and 3 bases respectively, with 19 bases between them. The chain's CDR3 is CSAGTPGTKKETQYF. CDR3 nucleotide sequence: TGCAGTGCTGGGACCCCCGGGACAAAGAAAGAGACCCAGTACTTC.

The chain combines TRBV10-2 with TRBJ1-1; TRBD1 matches at 7 bases. V lost 4 bases, J lost 0 bases, and 5 bases stayed unmatched. The CDR3 sequence is 15 residues long. Germline V CDR1 and CDR2: WSHSY, SAAADI. Here the CDR3 DNA reads TGCGCCAGCAGTGTAAAGGGGGCCCTGAACACTGAAGCTTTCTTT. Translating gives CASSVKGALNTEAFF.

The chain employs TRBV9 and TRBJ2-5, with D tentatively TRBD1 or TRBD2 (5 bases each). The DNA matches TRBJ2-1 better at its end, which makes the J call doubtful. Germline lookup yields CDR1 SGDLS and CDR2 YYNGEE. The CDR3 extends over 15 amino acids. Here the CDR3 reads CASSVDGATYNEQFF. CDR3 DNA sequence: TGTGCCAGCAGCGTAGACGGGGCTACCTACAATGAGCAGTTCTTC.

Comment on this clonotype: Here the CDR3 omits its conserved ending phenylalanine or tryptophan, so a read error is the likely source. This chain connects TRBV4-2 to TRBJ2-5, with TRBD2 matching over 7 bases. CDR1 LGHNA and CDR2 YNFKEQ come from the germline V gene. The CDR3 runs to 15 residues. J was trimmed by 5 bases and V by 5 bases; bases with no gene match: 11. The CDR3 sequence is CASSSSGEVLETQYV. The CDR3 nucleotides are TGTGCCAGCAGCTCTAGCGGTGAGGTCCTGGAGACCCAGTACGTC.

This rearrangement joins TRBV20-1 to TRBJ2-7, with TRBD2 matching 7 bases. V was pared by 6 bases and J by 0 bases, with 5 bases of the junction left unmatched. Germline V gene sequence: CDR1 DFQATT, CDR2 SNEGSKA (reference sequence). The CDR3 length is 13 residues. CDR3 DNA sequence: TGCAGTGCCGCCGGCGGGGGCTCCTACGAGCAGTACTTC. It codes for CSAAGGGSYEQYF.

This clonotype was counted only a few times. A read error is likely, as this CDR3 ends without the conserved phenylalanine or tryptophan. The rearrangement joins TRBV7-9 to TRBJ2-3; 13 bases map to TRBD2. After removal of 5 bases from V and 4 bases from J, the junction contained 12 bases not matched to a gene. Germline V lookup: CDR1 SEHNR, CDR2 FQNEAQ (reference sequence). The CDR3 has 18 amino acids. CDR3 loop: CASSPRTGTSGGADTQYL. The CDR3 DNA reads TGTGCCAGCAGCCCCCGTACCGGTACTAGCGGGGGGGCAGATACGCAGTATCTT.